This passage covers 28 T cell receptor beta chains from one sample sequenced in a study of molecular identifiers for immune sequencing clone quantification. TCRdb processed the PCR reads anew with MiXCR; each CDR3 protein has one entry. Seen here are about 320,000 distinct CDR3 sequences, around 21% observed once, and the top ten hold approximately 0.8%. What was sequenced was naive CD8+ T cells from blood, with Jurkat cell RNA spiked in. Subset noted: FACS-sorted CD8+CD4-CCR7+CD45RA+ naive T cells. All receptors come from a human donor in good health. Some libraries in this study had Jurkat cell RNA spiked in.

This clonotype was seen at least ten times. The chain couples TRBV20-1 to TRBJ2-7, with D possibly being TRBD2 (5 bases). The germline V and J ends were trimmed by 6 bases and 3 bases, with 15 bases remaining between them. Germline assignment: CDR1 DFQATT and CDR2 SNEGSKA (reference sequence). This CDR3 comprises 13 residues. The CDR3 loop reads CSARGADFYEQYF. CDR3 sequence (DNA): TGCAGTGCCCGCGGAGCGGATTTCTACGAGCAGTACTTC.

This clonotype was picked up many times. The chain is built from TRBV7-6 and TRBJ2-3; D not resolved. CDR1 SGHVS and CDR2 FNYEAQ come from the germline V gene. The CDR3 is 14 residues long. V shed 4 bases and J shed 2 bases, with 10 bases lying between them. CDR3 coding DNA: TGTGCCAGCAGCTCTGATTACATCACAGATACGCAGTATTTT. Translated, it gives CASSSDYITDTQYF. Supplemented by reference TRBV7-6 and TRBJ2-3, the full variable domain reads GAGVSQSPRYKVTKRGQDVALRCDPISGHVSLYWYRQALGQGPEFLTYFNYEAQQDKSGLPNDRFSAERPEGSISTLTIQRTEQRDSAMYRCASSSDYITDTQYFGPGTRLTVL.

This clonotype was found many times. J is TRBJ1-1 and V is TRBV6-5; D not resolved. This CDR3 is 17 amino acids long. Trimming removed 2 bases at V and 3 bases at J, with 19 bases between. Germline loops: CDR1 MNHEY, CDR2 SVGAGI. Written as DNA, the CDR3 is TGTGCCAGCAGTTACAGTGACGGAAGCATAACGGACACTGAAGCTTTCTTT. Translating gives CASSYSDGSITDTEAFF.

As concerns this clonotype: Mismatch with germline at one junction end may stem from a read error. V is TRBV6-6 and J is TRBJ2-1, with TRBD2 as a possible D gene (6 bases). CDR1 is MNHNY, CDR2 SVGAGI, per germline (reference sequence). The CDR3 is made up of 16 amino acids. The DNA for the CDR3 is TGTGCCAGCAGCTGGATAGCGGAAAGCTCCTACAATGGGCAGTTCTTC. It codes for CASSWIAESSYNGQFF.

This clonotype has at least ten counts. This chain joins TRBV6-2 or TRBV6-3 and TRBJ1-5; D is unclear. Germline loops: CDR1 MNHEY, CDR2 SVGEGT. This CDR3 is built from 13 residues. Trimming pared 0 bases from V and 6 bases from J, leaving 6 bases between. The CDR3 DNA is TGTGCCAGCAGTTACTCGAGGAGTCAGCCCCAGCATTTT. As protein: CASSYSRSQPQHF.

Turning to this clonotype: A much larger clone lies a single base off, so this may be a read error. The chain carries TRBV4-3 and TRBJ2-3; D not certain. V was pared by 3 bases and J by 5 bases, with 18 bases between. Germline V gene sequence: CDR1 LGHNA, CDR2 YSLEER. This CDR3 spans 16 amino acids. The CDR3 spells CASSQTKALPGDTQYF. The CDR3 nucleotides are TGCGCCAGCAGCCAGACGAAGGCCTTGCCCGGAGATACGCAGTATTTT.

Of note for this clonotype: A read error may be the cause here, since a much bigger clone is one base away. The rearrangement links TRBV18 to TRBJ2-5; 9 nucleotides align to TRBD2. CDR1 and CDR2 from the germline V gene are KGHSH and LQKENI. There are 16 residues in the CDR3. CDR3 sequence: CASSPPQREAQGTQYF. The DNA for the CDR3 is TGTGCCAGCTCACCACCGCAGCGGGAGGCTCAAGGGACCCAGTACTTC.

This clonotype has at least ten counts. The V gene is TRBV6-2 or TRBV6-3, the J gene TRBJ2-7; D remains unclear. V lost 8 bases, J lost 2 bases, and 7 bases lay in between. Germline CDR1 reads MNHEY; CDR2 reads SVGEGT. CDR3 length: 11 amino acids. The chain's CDR3 is CASATTYEQYF. CDR3 sequence (DNA): TGTGCCAGCGCCACCACCTACGAGCAGTACTTC.

This clonotype was detected ten times or more. The gene calls are TRBV20-1 and TRBJ2-2; D not certain. The CDR3 loop spans 13 amino acids. Germline V CDR1 and CDR2: DFQATT, SNEGSKA (reference sequence). Deletions cut 1 base from V and 4 bases from J, with 7 bases between. CDR3 amino acids: CSARGTATGELFF. As DNA, the CDR3 is TGCAGTGCTAGAGGAACAGCCACCGGGGAGCTGTTTTTT.

This clonotype was counted between two and nine times. This sequence joins TRBV4-3 and TRBJ2-2; 9 nucleotides agree with TRBD1. The CDR3 totals 17 residues. Losses at the gene ends were 0 bases for V and 6 bases for J; bases not matched to a gene: 8. Germline-derived CDR1 and CDR2 are LGHNA and YSLEER. The CDR3 protein is CASSQDVTGGASGELFF. The CDR3 DNA is TGCGCCAGCAGCCAAGACGTAACAGGGGGCGCGTCCGGGGAGCTGTTTTTT.

This clonotype was seen a handful of times. One junction end disagrees with the germline gene, perhaps due to a read error. The CDR3 sequence: CASSYLTTDPTNEKLFF. In nucleotides, the CDR3 is TGTGCCAGCAGTTACCTGACGACCGATCCAACTAATGAAAAGCTGTTTTTT. The chain carries TRBV6-2 or TRBV6-3 and TRBJ1-4, with D unresolved. Germline V gene sequence: CDR1 MNHEY, CDR2 SVGEGT. The CDR3 length is 17 residues.

This clonotype appeared many times. This sequence joins TRBV5-1 and TRBJ1-1; 8 bases align to TRBD1. Trimming took 2 bases from V and 2 from J; bases not matched to a gene: 2. Germline CDR1 reads SGHRS; CDR2 reads YFSETQ. The CDR3 has 14 residues. The DNA for the CDR3 is TGCGCCAGCAGCTTCGACAGGGGTAACACTGAAGCTTTCTTT. It yields the protein CASSFDRGNTEAFF. Drawing the rest from reference TRBV5-1 and TRBJ1-1, the complete variable domain is KAGVTQTPRYLIKTRGQQVTLSCSPISGHRSVSWYQQTPGQGLQFLFEYFSETQRNKGNFPGRFSGRQFSNSRSEMNVSTLELGDSALYLCASSFDRGNTEAFFGQGTRLTVV.

There are many counts of this clonotype. This chain links TRBV4-1 with TRBJ2-3; 10 nucleotides agree with TRBD1. Trimming took 2 bases from V and 3 from J; bases not matched to a gene: 11. The CDR3 has 18 residues. Germline loops: CDR1 MGHRA, CDR2 YSYEKL. In DNA form, the CDR3 reads TGCGCCAGCAGCCAAAGGGTCCCGACAGGGGGCGTTACAGATACGCAGTATTTT. Translation: CASSQRVPTGGVTDTQYF.

This clonotype was counted ten times or more. V is TRBV25-1 and J is TRBJ2-7, with 9 bases identical to TRBD2. This CDR3 is 15 amino acids long. Germline assignment: CDR1 MGHDK and CDR2 SYGVNS. J lost 0 bases, V lost 6 bases, and 6 bases had no gene match. The CDR3 region has the DNA TGTGCCAGCAGCTTAGCGGGGGAGTTCTCCTACGAGCAGTACTTC. As protein: CASSLAGEFSYEQYF.

The sample holds many counts of this clonotype. The CDR3 here is CASSQDLGQLYNSPLHF. The CDR3 coding sequence is TGTGCCAGCAGCCAAGATCTAGGACAGCTATATAATTCACCCCTCCACTTT. The chain couples TRBV14 to TRBJ1-6, with TRBD1 as a possible D gene (6 bases). From germline, CDR1 is SGHDN and CDR2 FVKESK. CDR3 length equals 17 residues. The V end lost 0 bases, the J end lost 4 bases, and 13 bases lay between the germline ends. The complete variable domain, with remaining parts taken from reference TRBV14 and TRBJ1-6, reads EAGVTQFPSHSVIEKGQTVTLRCDPISGHDNLYWYRRVMGKEIKFLLHFVKESKQDESGMPNNRFLAERTGGTYSTLKVQPAELEDSGVYFCASSQDLGQLYNSPLHFGNGTRLTVT.

This clonotype appeared many times. This chain uses TRBV1 with TRBJ1-5. TRBV1 is an annotated pseudogene. The CDR3 is made up of 18 amino acids. CDR3 sequence: CTSSQHPAVKRSNQPQHF. CDR3 nucleotide sequence: TGCACCAGCAGCCAACACCCCGCGGTGAAACGGAGCAATCAGCCCCAGCATTTT.

This clonotype was seen a few times. V is TRBV7-9 and J is TRBJ2-7; D is possibly TRBD1 (6 bases). Germline CDR1 is SEHNR and CDR2 is FQNEAQ (reference sequence). The V gene lost 5 bases and the J gene lost 3 bases, with 17 bases spanning the gap. The CDR3 totals 15 residues. The CDR3 sequence: CASSLSANRDYEQYF. The DNA for the CDR3 is TGTGCCAGCAGCCTAAGCGCTAACAGGGACTACGAGCAGTACTTC.

This clonotype was seen many times. The rearrangement joins TRBV13 to TRBJ2-5, with 7 bases lining up with TRBD2. There are 13 residues in the CDR3. Germline V gene lookup returns CDR1 PRHDT and CDR2 FYEKMQ (reference sequence). Trimming cost V 8 bases and J 4 bases; bases outside gene matches: 7. The CDR3 region is CASRGGTRETQYF. As DNA, the CDR3 is TGTGCCAGCCGGGGAGGGACGAGAGAGACCCAGTACTTC. The whole variable domain, filled in from reference TRBV13 and TRBJ2-5, reads AAGVIQSPRHLIKEKRETATLKCYPIPRHDTVYWYQQGPGQDPQFLISFYEKMQSDKGSIPDRFSAQQFSDYHSELNMSSLELGDSALYFCASRGGTRETQYFGPGTRLLVL.

In its sample, this clonotype was seen a few times. This chain links TRBV7-6 with TRBJ2-1, with 11 bases lining up with TRBD2. Per germline, CDR1 SGHVS and CDR2 FNYEAQ. The CDR3 sequence is 18 residues long. V dropped 1 base and J dropped 6; count of bases not matched to a gene: 11. The CDR3 nucleotides read TGTGCCAGCAGCTTAGACATCATTAGCGGGAGGGCCCCCAATGAGCAGTTCTTC. This gives the protein CASSLDIISGRAPNEQFF. The full variable domain, with the rest looked up from reference TRBV7-6 and TRBJ2-1, is GAGVSQSPRYKVTKRGQDVALRCDPISGHVSLYWYRQALGQGPEFLTYFNYEAQQDKSGLPNDRFSAERPEGSISTLTIQRTEQRDSAMYRCASSLDIISGRAPNEQFFGPGTRLTVL.

This clonotype has only a few counts. The genes are TRBV5-5 and TRBJ2-5, with a possible D match to TRBD2 (6 bases). V was shortened by 0 bases and J by 5 bases, with 17 bases between the two germline ends. CDR3 length equals 16 residues. Per the germline V gene, CDR1 is SGHKS and CDR2 is YYEKEE (reference sequence). The CDR3 reads CASSLAVLGGWETQYF. The CDR3, as DNA: TGTGCCAGCAGCTTGGCCGTTTTGGGGGGTTGGGAGACCCAGTACTTC.

The table lists this clonotype with many counts. V is TRBV13 and J is TRBJ2-3; TRBD2 matches 14 bases. CDR3 size: 16 residues. The germline CDR1 and CDR2 sequences are PRHDT and FYEKMQ (reference sequence). Unmatched junction bases numbered 6, after V lost 4 bases and J lost 6 bases. CDR3 protein: CASSSTSGRAGDTQYF. CDR3 nucleotides: TGTGCCAGCAGCTCGACTAGCGGGAGGGCCGGGGATACGCAGTATTTT.

This clonotype has a count of ten or more. The rearrangement uses TRBV6-6 and TRBJ2-7; D remains unclear. Germline CDR1 MNHNY, CDR2 SVGAGI (reference sequence). The CDR3 is 14 residues long. The germline V and J ends were trimmed by 6 bases and 4 bases, with 16 bases remaining between them. The CDR3 DNA sequence: TGTGCCAGCAGCTCAACACTCTCCCCGTACGAGCAGTACTTC. Translating gives CASSSTLSPYEQYF.

This clonotype has more than one count but fewer than ten. The V call is TRBV7-3, the J call TRBJ1-1; tentatively, D is TRBD1 (5 bases). V was shortened by 6 bases and J by 6 bases, with 20 bases between the two germline ends. Germline CDR1 reads SGHTA; CDR2 reads FQGTGA. This CDR3 is built from 15 residues. Written as DNA, the CDR3 is TGTGCCAGCAGTAGGGCTGGAGGGGTGGGTGCTGAAGCTTTCTTT. It is translated as CASSRAGGVGAEAFF.

This clonotype was observed many times. The rearrangement joins TRBV4-3 to TRBJ2-7; TRBD1 agrees at 8 bases. Germline V gene lookup returns CDR1 LGHNA and CDR2 YSLEER. The CDR3 contains 15 residues. With 3 bases clipped from V and 3 bases from J, the junction kept 7 bases outside the gene matches. The CDR3 nucleotides read TGCGCCAGCAGCCAGGCTCAGGGGGCTCTCTACGAGCAGTACTTC. Its translation: CASSQAQGALYEQYF.

The rearrangement uses TRBV11-2 and TRBJ2-3; 14 nucleotides agree with TRBD2. Germline lookup yields CDR1 SGHAT and CDR2 FQNNGV. With V trimmed by 4 bases and J by 1 base, 7 bases remained unmatched. This CDR3 spans 18 amino acids. The CDR3 DNA sequence: TGTGCCAGCAGCTGGGGACTAGCGGGAGAGGTTGGCACAGATACGCAGTATTTT. As protein: CASSWGLAGEVGTDTQYF. Looking up the rest from reference TRBV11-2 and TRBJ2-3 gives the full variable domain: EAGVAQSPRYKIIEKRQSVAFWCNPISGHATLYWYQQILGQGPKLLIQFQNNGVVDDSQLPKDRFSAERLKGVDSTLKIQPAKLEDSAVYLCASSWGLAGEVGTDTQYFGPGTRLTVL.

This clonotype was seen ten or more times. The chain uses TRBV4-1 and TRBJ2-7; D remains ambiguous. CDR3 length equals 14 residues. Trimming left V 3 bases short and J 5 bases short, with 14 bases between. CDR1 MGHRA and CDR2 YSYEKL come from the germline V gene. CDR3: CASSHPLGPDEQYF. CDR3 coding DNA: TGCGCCAGCAGCCATCCTCTAGGGCCGGACGAGCAGTACTTC.

This clonotype was seen repeatedly, ten times or more. The chain couples TRBV6-1 to TRBJ2-7; D perhaps matches TRBD2 (5 bases). The V and J ends lost 6 bases and 0 bases respectively, with 15 bases between them. The CDR3 sequence is 15 residues long. Germline CDR1 MNHNS, CDR2 SASEGT. This CDR3 is CASRTRDPSSYEQYF. Here the CDR3 DNA reads TGTGCCAGCAGGACCCGGGATCCGAGCTCCTACGAGCAGTACTTC.

This clonotype was counted ten times or more. This sequence joins TRBV4-1 and TRBJ2-2; 9 bases fit TRBD1. J gave up 4 bases and V 2 bases, and 5 bases lay outside the gene matches. There are 16 residues in the CDR3. Germline-derived CDR1 and CDR2 are MGHRA and YSYEKL. This chain's CDR3 is CASSQHRGRFTGELFF. CDR3 bases: TGCGCCAGCAGCCAACACAGGGGGCGCTTCACCGGGGAGCTGTTTTTT.